One sample yielded the 12 T cell receptor beta chains listed below, sequenced in a study of T cells in narcolepsy. Libraries were prepared by immunoSEQ multiplex PCR; TCRdb keeps only in-frame clonotypes and omits some of them. The sample holds about 31,000 clones, approximately 78% seen once. Sequenced sample: CD45RA- memory CD4+ T cells from PBMCs. The source is a human donor with narcolepsy.

The chain is built from TRBV5-4 and TRBJ1-4; D gene unclear. The CDR3 length is 17 residues. Trimming cost V 4 bases and J 0 bases, with 16 bases left between them. The V gene's germline CDR1 is SGHNT and CDR2 YYREEE (reference sequence). CDR3 sequence: CASSPEGSLATNEKLFF. In nucleotides, the CDR3 is TGTGCCAGCAGCCCCGAGGGCTCATTAGCAACTAATGAAAAACTGTTTTTT.

This sequence joins TRBV11-2 and TRBJ1-6; D gene ambiguous. V was cut by 2 bases and J by 7 bases, with 12 bases left in between. The germline V gene encodes CDR1 SGHAT and CDR2 FQNNGV. This CDR3 comprises 15 residues. DNA of the CDR3: TGTGCCAGCAGCTTAAAGCGGGCCTTGAATTCACCCCTCCACTTT. Protein sequence: CASSLKRALNSPLHF.

The chain uses TRBV19 and TRBJ1-1; D uncertain. In germline, CDR1 is LNHDA, CDR2 SQIVND (reference sequence). The CDR3 is 15 amino acids. V was pared by 6 bases and J by 5 bases, with 19 bases between. CDR3 bases: TGTGCCAGTAGCAATAGGGATCGCAGAGGGACTGAAGCTTTCTTT. This sequence encodes CASSNRDRRGTEAFF.

The table lists this clone with a few counts. J is TRBJ1-1 and V is TRBV19; 7 nucleotides line up with TRBD1. The CDR3 is made up of 13 amino acids. The germline V gene encodes CDR1 LNHDA and CDR2 SQIVND (reference sequence). V trimming: 6 bases; J trimming: 4 bases; junction bases outside the gene matches: 5. The chain's CDR3 is CASSPDRTTEAFF. The CDR3 nucleotides read TGTGCCAGTAGCCCGGACAGGACCACTGAAGCTTTCTTT. The complete variable domain, with remaining parts taken from reference TRBV19 and TRBJ1-1, reads DGGITQSPKYLFRKEGQNVTLSCEQNLNHDAMYWYRQDPGQGLRLIYYSQIVNDFQKGDIAEGYSVSREKKESFPLTVTSAQKNPTAFYLCASSPDRTTEAFFGQGTRLTVV.

The V call is TRBV11-2, the J call TRBJ1-2; 7 bases agree with TRBD1. Germline trimming cut 4 bases from V and 0 bases from J; bases unmatched to any gene: 14. The CDR3 totals 18 residues. Germline V gene lookup returns CDR1 SGHAT and CDR2 FQNNGV. The CDR3 spells CASSSVRDSVVPNYGYTF. The CDR3 coding sequence is TGTGCCAGCAGCTCGGTACGGGACAGCGTCGTACCTAACTATGGCTACACCTTC.

The chain joins TRBV30 to TRBJ2-5; D is ambiguous. There are 12 residues in the CDR3. With 3 bases removed from V and 4 bases from J, the gap between germline ends came to 9 bases. CDR1 is GTSNPN and CDR2 is SVGIG in the germline V gene (reference sequence). The CDR3 is CAWRTLGETQYF. The CDR3 coding sequence is TGTGCCTGGAGGACCCTAGGAGAGACCCAGTACTTC.

V usage is TRBV5-5 and J usage is TRBJ1-2; D unclear. Germline values: CDR1 SGHKS, CDR2 YYEKEE (reference sequence). Trimming removed 0 bases at V and 4 bases at J, with 13 bases between. CDR3 length: 15 amino acids. The CDR3 DNA is TGTGCCAGCAGCTTGGAGCAGGTGGGATCCTATGGCTACACCTTC. This sequence encodes CASSLEQVGSYGYTF.

Details on this clone: The sample has other DNA sequences that encode this CDR3 too. The chain couples TRBV4-1 to TRBJ1-2; D may be TRBD1 (5 bases). Germline values: CDR1 MGHRA, CDR2 YSYEKL. The CDR3 totals 13 residues. The V end lost 4 bases, the J end lost 5 bases, and 11 bases lay between the germline ends. CDR3 in amino acids: CASSRGRQYGYTF. DNA for the CDR3: TGCGCCAGCAGCCGGGGCAGACAGTATGGCTACACCTTC.

The V gene is TRBV10-1, the J gene TRBJ2-3; 9 bases are shared with TRBD1. Per germline, CDR1 WNHNN and CDR2 SYGVQD (reference sequence). V shed 3 bases and J 3 bases; nucleotides not matched to a gene: 4. This CDR3 spans 15 amino acids. CDR3 region: CASSEYRGQTDTQYF. Written as DNA, the CDR3 is TGCGCCAGCAGTGAATACAGGGGGCAAACAGATACGCAGTATTTT.

This chain joins TRBV11-2 and TRBJ1-2; the D is unclear. The CDR3 spans 13 residues. CDR1 is SGHAT, CDR2 FQNNGV, per germline. Trimming removed 4 bases at V and 2 bases at J, with 8 bases between. CDR3 protein: CASSSSLNYGYTF. The CDR3 DNA reads as TGTGCCAGCAGCTCGAGCCTCAACTATGGCTACACCTTC.

The chain uses TRBV5-5 and TRBJ1-3; D call uncertain. The CDR3 spans 13 residues. The germline V gene has CDR1 SGHKS and CDR2 YYEKEE (reference sequence). The germline V and J ends were trimmed by 4 bases and 3 bases, with 8 bases remaining between them. The chain's CDR3 is CASSRVDGNTIYF. DNA for the CDR3: TGTGCCAGCAGCCGTGTAGATGGAAACACCATATATTTT. Drawing the rest from reference TRBV5-5 and TRBJ1-3, the complete variable domain is DAGVTQSPTHLIKTRGQQVTLRCSPISGHKSVSWYQQVLGQGPQFIFQYYEKEERGRGNFPDRFSARQFPNYSSELNVNALLLGDSALYLCASSRVDGNTIYFGEGSWLTVV.

This clone was seen once. This chain uses TRBV21-1 with TRBJ1-2; no DNA check was done on the table's D call, TRBD1. TRBV21-1 has pseudogene status. The CDR3 length is 16 residues. The CDR3 region is CASSKESGTGNYGYTF. The DNA for the CDR3 is TGTGCCAGCAGCAAAGAAAGCGGGACAGGGAACTATGGCTACACCTTC.